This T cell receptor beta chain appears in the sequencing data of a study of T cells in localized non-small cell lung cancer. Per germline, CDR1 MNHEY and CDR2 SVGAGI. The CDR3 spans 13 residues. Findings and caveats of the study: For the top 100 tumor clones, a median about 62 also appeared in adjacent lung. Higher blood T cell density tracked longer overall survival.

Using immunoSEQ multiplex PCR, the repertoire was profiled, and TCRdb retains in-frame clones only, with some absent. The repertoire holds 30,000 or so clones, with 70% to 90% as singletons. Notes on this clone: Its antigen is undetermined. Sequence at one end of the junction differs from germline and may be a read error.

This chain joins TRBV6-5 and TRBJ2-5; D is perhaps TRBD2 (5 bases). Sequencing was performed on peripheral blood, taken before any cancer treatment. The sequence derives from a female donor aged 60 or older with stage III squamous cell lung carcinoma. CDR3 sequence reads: CASNYGVGKTQYF. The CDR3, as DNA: TGTGCCAGCAATTACGGGGTCGGAAAGACCCAGTACTTC.